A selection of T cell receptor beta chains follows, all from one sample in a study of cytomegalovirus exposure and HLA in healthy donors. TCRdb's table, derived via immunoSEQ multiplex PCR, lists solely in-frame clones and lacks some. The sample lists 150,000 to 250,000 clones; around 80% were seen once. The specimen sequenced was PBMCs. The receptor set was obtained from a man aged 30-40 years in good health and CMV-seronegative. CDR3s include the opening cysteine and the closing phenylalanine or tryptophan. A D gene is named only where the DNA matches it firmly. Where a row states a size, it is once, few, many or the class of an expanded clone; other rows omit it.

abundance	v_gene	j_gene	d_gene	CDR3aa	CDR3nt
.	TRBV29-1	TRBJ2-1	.	CSGRQVSSDEQFF	TGCAGCGGCCGACAAGTAAGCTCGGATGAGCAGTTCTTC
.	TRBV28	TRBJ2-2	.	CASSSVERGGSGVNTGELFF	TGTGCCAGCAGCAGCGTTGAAAGGGGGGGGAGCGGGGTGAACACCGGGGAGCTGTTTTTT
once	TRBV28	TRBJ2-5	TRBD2	CASGTGTSVYETQYF	TGTGCCAGCGGAACCGGGACTAGCGTGTATGAGACCCAGTACTTC
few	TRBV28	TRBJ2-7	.	CASSPVMEHEQYF	TGTGCCAGCAGTCCCGTGATGGAGCACGAGCAGTACTTC
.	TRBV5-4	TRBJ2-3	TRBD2	CASKMSGRRGDTQYF	TGTGCCAGCAAAATGAGCGGGAGGAGGGGAGATACGCAGTATTTT
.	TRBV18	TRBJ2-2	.	CASSDIETGELFF	TGTGCCAGCTCAGATATAGAGACCGGGGAGCTGTTTTTT
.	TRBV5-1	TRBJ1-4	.	CASSTKGGHNEKLFF	TGCGCCAGCAGCACTAAGGGAGGGCATAATGAAAAACTGTTTTTT
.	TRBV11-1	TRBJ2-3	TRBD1	CASSLLTGATDTQYF	TGTGCCAGCAGCTTATTGACAGGGGCCACAGATACGCAGTATTTT
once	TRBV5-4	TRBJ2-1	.	CASSLLEALSLHEQFF	TGTGCCAGCAGCTTGTTGGAAGCGCTCTCTCTTCATGAGCAGTTCTTC
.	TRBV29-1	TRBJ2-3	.	CSVVPQRGQGGDTQYF	TGCAGCGTTGTGCCCCAGCGGGGACAAGGAGGAGATACGCAGTATTTT
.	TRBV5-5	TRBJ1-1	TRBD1	CASSERQGAKNTEAFF	TGTGCCAGCAGCGAGAGACAGGGGGCAAAGAACACTGAAGCTTTCTTT
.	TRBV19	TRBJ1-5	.	CASSARTEPGNQPQHF	TGTGCCAGTAGTGCACGCACAGAACCCGGCAATCAGCCCCAGCATTTT
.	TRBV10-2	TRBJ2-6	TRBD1	CASSENRGLSGANVLTF	TGCGCCAGCAGTGAGAACAGGGGGCTCTCTGGGGCCAACGTCCTGACTTTC
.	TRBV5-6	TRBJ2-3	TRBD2	CASRLAGGEDTQYF	TGTGCCAGCAGACTAGCGGGAGGTGAAGATACGCAGTATTTT
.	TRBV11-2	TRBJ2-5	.	CASSLFPRGQETQYF	TGTGCCAGCAGCTTATTTCCCAGGGGACAAGAGACCCAGTACTTC
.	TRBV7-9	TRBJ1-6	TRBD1	CASSANRGGNSPLHF	TGTGCCAGCAGCGCCAACAGGGGAGGAAATTCACCCCTCCACTTT
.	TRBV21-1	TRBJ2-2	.	CASRDMEGHTGELFF	TGTGCCAGCAGAGATATGGAGGGGCACACCGGGGAGCTGTTTTTT
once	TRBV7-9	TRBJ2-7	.	CSSSLHPGSSYEQYF	TGTTCCAGCAGCTTACATCCGGGGAGCTCCTACGAGCAGTACTTC
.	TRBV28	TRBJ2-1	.	CASSSDFSYNEQFF	TGTGCCAGCAGCTCGGACTTTTCCTACAATGAGCAGTTCTTC
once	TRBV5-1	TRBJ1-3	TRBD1	CASSLAATGGSGNTIYF	TGCGCCAGCAGCTTGGCGGCGACAGGGGGCTCTGGAAACACCATATATTTT
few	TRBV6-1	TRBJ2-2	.	CASSGITTGRKELFF	TGTGCCAGCAGTGGAATTACGACAGGTCGGAAGGAGCTGTTTTTT
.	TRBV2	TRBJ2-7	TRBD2	CASSRSGTINYEQYF	TGTGCCAGCAGTAGAAGCGGGACTATAAATTACGAGCAGTACTTC
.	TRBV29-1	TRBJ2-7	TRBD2	CSARNSGRDEQYF	TGCAGCGCCCGGAATAGCGGGAGAGACGAGCAGTACTTC